This entry features one TCR beta chain sequence. From germline, CDR1 is GTSNPN and CDR2 SVGIG (reference sequence). The CDR3 consists of 13 residues. Trimming took off 0 bases at V and 7 bases at J, with 12 bases between the two ends. This sample is drawn from a study of control samples from healthy donors and cancer patients. Clones were read by immunoSEQ multiplex PCR, and TCRdb kept only the in-frame ones, dropping some. The sample lists around 100,000 clones; about 91% were seen once. The chain links TRBV30 to TRBJ1-2; no firm D call. This sequence was found in a woman in her late teens or twenties in good health. Specimen: blood. The CDR3, as DNA: TGTGCCTGGAGTGTGCAGCCACCAAGTGGCTACACCTTC. Its translation: CAWSVQPPSGYTF.